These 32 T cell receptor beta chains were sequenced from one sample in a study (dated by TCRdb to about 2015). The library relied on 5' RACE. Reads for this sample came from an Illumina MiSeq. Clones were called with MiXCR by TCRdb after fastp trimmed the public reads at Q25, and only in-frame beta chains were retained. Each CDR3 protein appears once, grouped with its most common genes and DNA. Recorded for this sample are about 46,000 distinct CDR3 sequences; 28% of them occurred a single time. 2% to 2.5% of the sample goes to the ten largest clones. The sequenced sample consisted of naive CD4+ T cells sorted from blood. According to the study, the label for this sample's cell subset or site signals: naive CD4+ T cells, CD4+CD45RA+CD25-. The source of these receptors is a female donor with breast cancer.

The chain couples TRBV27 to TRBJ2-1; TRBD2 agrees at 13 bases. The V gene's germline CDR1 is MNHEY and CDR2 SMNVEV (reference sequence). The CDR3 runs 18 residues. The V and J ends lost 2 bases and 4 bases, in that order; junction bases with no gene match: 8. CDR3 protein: CASSLPGTSGNGYNEQFF. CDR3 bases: TGTGCCAGCAGTTTACCGGGGACTAGCGGGAATGGGTACAATGAGCAGTTCTTC.

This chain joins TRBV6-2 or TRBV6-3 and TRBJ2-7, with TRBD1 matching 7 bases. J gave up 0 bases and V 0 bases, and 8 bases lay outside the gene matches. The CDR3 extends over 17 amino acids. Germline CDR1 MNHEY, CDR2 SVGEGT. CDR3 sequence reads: CASSYSFLTGTSYEQYF. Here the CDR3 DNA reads TGTGCCAGCAGTTACTCGTTTCTGACAGGGACCTCCTACGAGCAGTACTTC.

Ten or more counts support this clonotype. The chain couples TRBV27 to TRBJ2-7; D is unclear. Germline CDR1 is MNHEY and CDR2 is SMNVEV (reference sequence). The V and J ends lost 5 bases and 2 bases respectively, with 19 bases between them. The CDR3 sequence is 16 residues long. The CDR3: CASSPPLSRTPYEQYF. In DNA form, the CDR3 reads TGTGCCAGCAGTCCACCTTTATCACGGACCCCCTACGAGCAGTACTTC.

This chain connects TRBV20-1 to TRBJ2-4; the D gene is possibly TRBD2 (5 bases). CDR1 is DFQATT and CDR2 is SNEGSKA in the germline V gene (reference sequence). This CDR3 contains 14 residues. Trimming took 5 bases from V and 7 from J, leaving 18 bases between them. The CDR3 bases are TGCAGTGCTCCTTCGGCGGGTCTGGGGAACATTCAGTACTTC. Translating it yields CSAPSAGLGNIQYF.

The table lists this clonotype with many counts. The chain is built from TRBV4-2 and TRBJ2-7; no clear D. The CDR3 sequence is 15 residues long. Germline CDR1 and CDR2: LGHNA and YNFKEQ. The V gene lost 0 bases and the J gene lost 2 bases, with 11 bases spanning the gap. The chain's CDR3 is CASSQDLFPPYEQYF. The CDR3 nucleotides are TGTGCCAGCAGCCAAGATTTGTTCCCCCCCTACGAGCAGTACTTC.

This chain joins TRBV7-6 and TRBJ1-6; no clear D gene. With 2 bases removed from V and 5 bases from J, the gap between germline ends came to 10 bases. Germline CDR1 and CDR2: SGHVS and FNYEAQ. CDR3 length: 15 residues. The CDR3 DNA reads TGTGCCAGCAGCTTATTGGACGGAGATAATTCACCCCTCCACTTT. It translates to CASSLLDGDNSPLHF.

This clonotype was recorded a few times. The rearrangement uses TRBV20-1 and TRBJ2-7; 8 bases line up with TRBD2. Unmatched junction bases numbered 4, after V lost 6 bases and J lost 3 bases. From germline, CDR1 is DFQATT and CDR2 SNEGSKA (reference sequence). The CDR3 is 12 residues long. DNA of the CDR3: TGCAGTGCCCTAGCGGGCATCTACGAGCAGTACTTC. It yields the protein CSALAGIYEQYF.

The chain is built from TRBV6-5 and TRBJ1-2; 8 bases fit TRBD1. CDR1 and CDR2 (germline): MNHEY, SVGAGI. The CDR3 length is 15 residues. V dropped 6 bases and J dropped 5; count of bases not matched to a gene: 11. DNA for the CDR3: TGTGCCAGCAGGACAAGAGGGACAGGACATTATGGCTACACCTTC. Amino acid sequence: CASRTRGTGHYGYTF.

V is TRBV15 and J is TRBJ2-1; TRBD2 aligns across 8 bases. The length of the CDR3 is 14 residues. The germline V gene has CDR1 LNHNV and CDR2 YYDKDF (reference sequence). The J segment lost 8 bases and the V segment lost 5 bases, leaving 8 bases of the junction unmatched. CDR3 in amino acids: CATSRAGVEYEQFF. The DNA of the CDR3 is TGTGCCACCAGCCGAGCGGGAGTGGAGTATGAGCAGTTCTTC.

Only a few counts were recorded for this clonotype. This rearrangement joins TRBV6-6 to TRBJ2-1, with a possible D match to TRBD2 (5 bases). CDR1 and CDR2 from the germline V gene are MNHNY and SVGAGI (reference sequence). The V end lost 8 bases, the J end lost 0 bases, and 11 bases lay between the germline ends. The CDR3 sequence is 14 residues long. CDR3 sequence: CASLPGNSYNEQFF. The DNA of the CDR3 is TGTGCCAGCTTGCCGGGAAACTCCTACAATGAGCAGTTCTTC.

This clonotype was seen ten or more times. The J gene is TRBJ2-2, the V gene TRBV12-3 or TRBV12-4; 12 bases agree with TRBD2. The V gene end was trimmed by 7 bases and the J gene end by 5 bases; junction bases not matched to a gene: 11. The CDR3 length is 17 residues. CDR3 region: CASTPRLAGEATGELFF. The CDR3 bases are TGTGCCAGCACACCCCGACTAGCGGGAGAAGCTACCGGGGAGCTGTTTTTT.

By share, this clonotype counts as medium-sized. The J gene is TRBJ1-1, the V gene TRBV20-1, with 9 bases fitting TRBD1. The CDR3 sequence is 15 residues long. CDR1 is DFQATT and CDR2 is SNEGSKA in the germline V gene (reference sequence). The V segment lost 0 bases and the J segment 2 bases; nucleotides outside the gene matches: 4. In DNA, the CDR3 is TGCAGTGCTAGAGATCCGGACAGGGGTAACACTGAAGCTTTCTTT. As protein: CSARDPDRGNTEAFF.

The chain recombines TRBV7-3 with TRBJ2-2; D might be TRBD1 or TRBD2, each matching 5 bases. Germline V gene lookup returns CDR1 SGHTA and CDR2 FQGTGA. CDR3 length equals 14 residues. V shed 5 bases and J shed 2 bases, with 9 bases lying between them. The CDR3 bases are TGTGCCAGCAGCCCGAGGGGTAACACCGGGGAGCTGTTTTTT. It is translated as CASSPRGNTGELFF.

CDR3 protein: CASTPVGDEQYF. The CDR3 DNA reads TGTGCCAGCACCCCGGTCGGAGACGAGCAGTACTTC. The chain is built from TRBV7-9 and TRBJ2-7; D is ambiguous. Germline CDR1 SEHNR, CDR2 FQNEAQ (reference sequence). Deletions cut 7 bases from V and 5 bases from J, with 12 bases between. This CDR3 comprises 12 residues.

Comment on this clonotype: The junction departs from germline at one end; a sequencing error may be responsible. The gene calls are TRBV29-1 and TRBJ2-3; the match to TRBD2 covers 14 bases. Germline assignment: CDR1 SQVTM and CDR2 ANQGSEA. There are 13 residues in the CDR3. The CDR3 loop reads CSVEKTSGRAGHF. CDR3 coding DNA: TGCAGCGTTGAAAAGACTAGCGGGAGGGCCGGGCATTTT.

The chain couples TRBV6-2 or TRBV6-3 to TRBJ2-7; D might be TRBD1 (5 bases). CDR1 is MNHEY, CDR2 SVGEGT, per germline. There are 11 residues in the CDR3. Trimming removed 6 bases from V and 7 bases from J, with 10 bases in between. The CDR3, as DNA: TGTGCCAGCAGCAGGGCAGAGGAGCAGTACTTC. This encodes CASSRAEEQYF.

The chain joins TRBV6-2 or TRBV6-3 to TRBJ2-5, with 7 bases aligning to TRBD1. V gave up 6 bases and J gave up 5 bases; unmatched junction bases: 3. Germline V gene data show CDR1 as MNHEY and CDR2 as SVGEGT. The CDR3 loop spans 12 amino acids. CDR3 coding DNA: TGTGCCAGCAGATGGGACAGCGAGACCCAGTACTTC. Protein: CASRWDSETQYF.

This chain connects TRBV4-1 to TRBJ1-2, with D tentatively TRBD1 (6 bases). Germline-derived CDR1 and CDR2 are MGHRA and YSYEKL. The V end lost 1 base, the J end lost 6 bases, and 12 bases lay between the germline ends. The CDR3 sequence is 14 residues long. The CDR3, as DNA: TGCGCCAGCAGCCAAGCGGGGGGCGCAAATGGCTACACCTTC. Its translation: CASSQAGGANGYTF.

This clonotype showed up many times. CDR3 amino acids: CASSGDYQTPSTDTQYF. The CDR3 nucleotides read TGTGCCAGCAGTGGGGACTACCAAACCCCTAGCACAGATACGCAGTATTTT. The chain couples TRBV25-1 to TRBJ2-3; 7 bases align to TRBD2. CDR1 is MGHDK and CDR2 is SYGVNS in the germline V gene. V lost 4 bases, J lost 0 bases, and 10 bases stayed unmatched. The CDR3 totals 17 residues.

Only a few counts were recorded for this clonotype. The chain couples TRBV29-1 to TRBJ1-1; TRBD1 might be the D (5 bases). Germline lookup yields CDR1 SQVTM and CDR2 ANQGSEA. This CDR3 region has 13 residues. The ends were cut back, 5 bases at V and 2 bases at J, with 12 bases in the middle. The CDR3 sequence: CSVSLGGNTEAFF. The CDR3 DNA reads TGCAGCGTTTCCCTGGGGGGTAACACTGAAGCTTTCTTT. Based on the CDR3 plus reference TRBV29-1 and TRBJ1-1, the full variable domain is SAVISQKPSRDICQRGTSLTIQCQVDSQVTMMFWYRQQPGQSLTLIATANQGSEATYESGFVIDKFPISRPNLTFSTLTVSNMSPEDSSIYLCSVSLGGNTEAFFGQGTRLTVV.

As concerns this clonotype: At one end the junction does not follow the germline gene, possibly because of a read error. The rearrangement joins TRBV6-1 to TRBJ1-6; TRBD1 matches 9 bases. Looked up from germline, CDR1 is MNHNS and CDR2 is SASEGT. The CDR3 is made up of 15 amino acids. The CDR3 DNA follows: TGTGCCGGCAGAGACGGGACAGGGAATTTTTCACCCCTCCACTTT. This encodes CAGRDGTGNFSPLHF.

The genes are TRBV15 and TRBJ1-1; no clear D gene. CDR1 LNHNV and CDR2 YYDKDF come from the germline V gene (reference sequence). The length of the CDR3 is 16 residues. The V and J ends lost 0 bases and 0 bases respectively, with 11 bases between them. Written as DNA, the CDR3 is TGTGCCACCAGCAGAGATAGCAACTATATGAACACTGAAGCTTTCTTT. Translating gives CATSRDSNYMNTEAFF.

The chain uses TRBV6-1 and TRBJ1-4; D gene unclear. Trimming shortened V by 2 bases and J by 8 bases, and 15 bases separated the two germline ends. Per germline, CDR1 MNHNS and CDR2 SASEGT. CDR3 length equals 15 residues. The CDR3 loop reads CASSEMVGIGEKLFF. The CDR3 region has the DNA TGTGCCAGCAGTGAAATGGTGGGGATCGGAGAAAAACTGTTTTTT.

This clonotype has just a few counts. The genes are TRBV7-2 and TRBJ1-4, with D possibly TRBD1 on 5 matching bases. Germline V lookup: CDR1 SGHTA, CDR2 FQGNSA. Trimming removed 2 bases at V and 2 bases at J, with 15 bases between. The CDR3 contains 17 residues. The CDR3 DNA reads TGTGCCAGCAGCTTAAGCCGGGGCCGAGGGACTAATGAAAAACTGTTTTTT. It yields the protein CASSLSRGRGTNEKLFF.

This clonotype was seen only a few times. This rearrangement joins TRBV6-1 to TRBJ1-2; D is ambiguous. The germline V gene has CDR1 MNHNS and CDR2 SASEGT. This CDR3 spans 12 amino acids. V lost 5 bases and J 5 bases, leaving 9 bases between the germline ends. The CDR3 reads CASSSDWYGYTF. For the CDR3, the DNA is TGTGCCAGCAGTTCCGACTGGTATGGCTACACCTTC.

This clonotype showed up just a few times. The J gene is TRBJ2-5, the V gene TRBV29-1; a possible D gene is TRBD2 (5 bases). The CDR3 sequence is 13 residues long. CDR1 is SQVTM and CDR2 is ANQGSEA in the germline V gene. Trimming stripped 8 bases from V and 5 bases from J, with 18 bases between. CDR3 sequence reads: CSSSGWTLETQYF. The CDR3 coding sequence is TGCAGCTCGTCCGGTTGGACTTTGGAGACCCAGTACTTC.

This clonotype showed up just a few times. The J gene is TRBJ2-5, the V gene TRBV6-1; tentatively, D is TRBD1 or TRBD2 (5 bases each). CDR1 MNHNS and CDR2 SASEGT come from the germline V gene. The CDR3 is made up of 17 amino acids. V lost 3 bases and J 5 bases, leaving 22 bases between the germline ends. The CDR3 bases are TGTGCCAGCAGTGAGAGCTCGCTAGGGACCACCGGGGAGACCCAGTACTTC. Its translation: CASSESSLGTTGETQYF.

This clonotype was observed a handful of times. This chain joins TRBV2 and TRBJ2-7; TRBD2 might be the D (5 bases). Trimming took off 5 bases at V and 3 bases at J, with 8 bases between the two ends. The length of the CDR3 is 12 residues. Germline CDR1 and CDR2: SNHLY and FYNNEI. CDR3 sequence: CASSRGNYEQYF. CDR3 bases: TGTGCCAGCAGTCGGGGTAACTACGAGCAGTACTTC.

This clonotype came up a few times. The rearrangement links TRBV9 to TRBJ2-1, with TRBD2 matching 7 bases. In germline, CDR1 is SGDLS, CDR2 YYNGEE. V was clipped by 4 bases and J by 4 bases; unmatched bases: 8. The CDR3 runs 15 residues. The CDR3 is CASSLRGENYNEQFF. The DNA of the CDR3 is TGTGCCAGCAGCCTCCGGGGGGAGAATTACAATGAGCAGTTCTTC.

CDR3 DNA: TGTGCCTGTGACCCAGGGCCCCCCGAAGCTTTCTTT. Translating it yields CACDPGPPEAFF. The chain joins TRBV30 to TRBJ1-1; the D gene is possibly TRBD1 (5 bases). The V end was cut by 6 bases, the J end by 8 bases, with 16 bases between. The CDR3 spans 12 residues. Germline CDR1 and CDR2: GTSNPN and SVGIG (reference sequence).

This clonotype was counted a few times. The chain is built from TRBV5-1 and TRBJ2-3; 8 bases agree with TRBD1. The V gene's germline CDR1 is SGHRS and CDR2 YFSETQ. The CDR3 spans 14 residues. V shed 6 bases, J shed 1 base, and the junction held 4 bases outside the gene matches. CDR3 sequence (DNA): TGCGCCAGCACCCAGGGGGCAGGCACAGATACGCAGTATTTT. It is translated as CASTQGAGTDTQYF.

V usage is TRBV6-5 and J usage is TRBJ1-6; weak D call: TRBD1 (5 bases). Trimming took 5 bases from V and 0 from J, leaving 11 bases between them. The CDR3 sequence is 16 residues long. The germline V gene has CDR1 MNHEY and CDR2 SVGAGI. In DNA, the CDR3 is TGTGCCAGCAGTCATCGGGGGGTCTCCTATAATTCACCCCTCCACTTT. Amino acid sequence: CASSHRGVSYNSPLHF.